Listed below are T cell receptor beta chains from one sample, sequenced in a study of T cells in localized non-small cell lung cancer. Method: immunoSEQ multiplex PCR; TCRdb's copy keeps in-frame clones and lacks some. The table has around 15,000 clones, around 85% seen once. Sequenced material: peripheral blood, taken before any cancer treatment. The receptor set was obtained from a woman aged 35-75 years with stage I lung adenocarcinoma. Each CDR3 is given with its conserved first and last residue.

v_call	j_call	cdr3_aa
TRBV2	TRBJ2-3	CASSESIPAHRYF
TRBV4-1	TRBJ2-6	CASSPLSGANVLTF
TRBV5-7	TRBJ2-6	CASTVYLSVQSRANVLTF
TRBV6-5	TRBJ2-3	CASSYSSPGEGDTQYF
TRBV6-5	TRBJ2-3	CASSQLLGADTQYF
TRBV7-2	TRBJ2-1	CASSSYRGYNEQFF
TRBV19	TRBJ2-3	CASSIESGGTDTQYF
TRBV11-2	TRBJ1-2	CASTVNGGAESLLWSYTF
TRBV6-6	TRBJ1-1	CASSYSWQGNTEAFF
TRBV7-2	TRBJ2-7	CASSDSGGRSYEQHF
TRBV7-2	TRBJ2-1	CASSLGIAGGHGNEQFF
TRBV10-3	TRBJ2-7	CAILRTGAGDEQYF
TRBV19	TRBJ1-5	CASNLQGNGNQPQHF
TRBV7-2	TRBJ1-1	CASSFQRNTEAFF
TRBV6-1	TRBJ1-3	CASRAGSISGDTIYF
TRBV5-6	TRBJ2-5	CASSLVLVWTVGETQYF
TRBV5-1	TRBJ1-5	CASSPGPGPNQPQHF
TRBV6-1	TRBJ1-1	CASSEARVHLNTEAFF
TRBV6-6	TRBJ1-1	CASSLYTEAFF
TRBV18	TRBJ2-1	CASSGTGGAPPRSEQFF
TRBV6-1	TRBJ1-5	CASGGDRGLLAQHF
TRBV7-9	TRBJ2-6	CASGGQGVAGANVLTF
TRBV4-1	TRBJ2-1	CASSHHISGGAYNEQFF
TRBV5-1	TRBJ1-1	CASSLAGGEGAFF
TRBV5-8	TRBJ1-5	CASEVGGYNQPQHF
TRBV11-2	TRBJ2-1	CASSLVGGTPIGNEQFF
TRBV6-5	TRBJ1-1	CASSVLPDSVLEAFF
TRBV11-2	TRBJ2-2	CASSPGPNTGELFF
TRBV5-6	TRBJ1-2	CASRRAGLIIDGYTF
TRBV2	TRBJ1-1	CANLPGQGTEAFF
TRBV5-1	TRBJ2-2	CASSLEGGARNTGELFF
TRBV20-1	TRBJ2-7	CSASQASEQYF
TRBV19	TRBJ2-7	CASSIEQGSPYEQYF
TRBV9	TRBJ2-3	CASSVGTITTDTQYF
TRBV28	TRBJ1-6	CASTLRQGYNSPLHF
TRBV9	TRBJ2-3	CASSVDGVTQYF
TRBV10-3	TRBJ1-2	CAISESNRAGNGYTF
TRBV19	TRBJ1-2	CASSSGQYGYTF
TRBV7-2	TRBJ2-1	CASSFWRGSEQFF